Below are 26 T cell receptor beta chains sequenced from a single sample in a study of technical replicates of blood from four donors. Repertoires were generated with immunoSEQ multiplex PCR, while TCRdb's copy carries only in-frame clones and drops some. In the table there are around 78,000 clones, roughly 94% of which are singletons. Sequenced material: T cells isolated from PBMCs. These receptors came from a human donor in good health.

V usage is TRBV7-6 and J usage is TRBJ2-7; 8 bases are shared with TRBD1. Germline trimming cut 5 bases from V and 1 base from J; bases unmatched to any gene: 10. The CDR3 has 16 residues. CDR1 SGHVS and CDR2 FNYEAQ come from the germline V gene. The CDR3 is CASSPTPGQESYEQYF. CDR3 nucleotides: TGTGCCAGCAGCCCGACCCCGGGACAGGAGTCCTACGAGCAGTACTTC.

The chain carries TRBV28 and TRBJ2-7, with D perhaps matching TRBD2 (6 bases). The germline V gene encodes CDR1 MDHEN and CDR2 SYDVKM. The germline V and J ends were trimmed by 7 bases and 3 bases, with 13 bases remaining between them. The CDR3 has 13 amino acids. The CDR3 region has the DNA TGTGCCAGCACCCAATCGGGGGTCTACGAGCAGTACTTC. Translating gives CASTQSGVYEQYF.

The CDR3 DNA reads TGTGCCAGTAGTGTTACACAGGGATACGAGCAGTACTTC. Its translation is CASSVTQGYEQYF. The chain uses TRBV19 and TRBJ2-7, with D perhaps TRBD1 (6 bases). The V end was cut by 5 bases, the J end by 4 bases, with 12 bases between. Germline V lookup: CDR1 LNHDA, CDR2 SQIVND (reference sequence). The CDR3 is 13 residues long.

This clone has only one observation. The chain recombines TRBV29-1 with TRBJ2-3; 8 bases are shared with TRBD1. CDR3 length equals 14 residues. The trim removed 4 bases at V and 2 bases at J, leaving 5 bases unmatched. Germline V gene sequence: CDR1 SQVTM, CDR2 ANQGSEA. The CDR3 DNA follows: TGCAGCGTTGTAACCCAGGGGGCCACAGATACGCAGTATTTT. It yields the protein CSVVTQGATDTQYF.

This chain joins TRBV5-1 and TRBJ1-4; the D gene is possibly TRBD1 (5 bases). The V gene's germline CDR1 is SGHRS and CDR2 YFSETQ. The CDR3 contains 15 residues. Between the trimmed V and J ends, which lost 0 bases and 7 bases, there was a span of 13 bases. The CDR3 protein is CASSLGDSGTEKLFF. CDR3 bases: TGCGCCAGCAGCTTGGGAGACAGCGGGACTGAAAAACTGTTTTTT.

This clone was seen only once. This chain uses TRBV6-1 with TRBJ1-1; possible D gene TRBD1, 5 bases. This CDR3 contains 13 residues. Germline CDR1 and CDR2: MNHNS and SASEGT. The V gene lost 1 base and the J gene lost 7 bases, with 10 bases spanning the gap. The CDR3: CASSEDRYGEAFF. CDR3 nucleotides: TGTGCCAGCAGTGAAGACAGGTATGGTGAAGCTTTCTTT.

The chain is built from TRBV9 and TRBJ2-7; 9 positions match TRBD1. The CDR3 consists of 13 residues. Looked up from germline, CDR1 is SGDLS and CDR2 is YYNGEE. The J segment lost 7 bases and the V segment lost 4 bases, leaving 6 bases of the junction unmatched. CDR3 DNA: TGTGCCAGCAGCATGGGACAGGGACGGGAGCAGTACTTC. Its protein is CASSMGQGREQYF.

This chain links TRBV6-6 with TRBJ2-5, with D unclear. The germline CDR1 and CDR2 sequences are MNHNY and SVGAGI (reference sequence). The CDR3 totals 11 residues. Trimming took 8 bases from V and 1 from J, leaving 5 bases between them. Written as DNA, the CDR3 is TGTGCCAGCTACAGCCAAGAGACCCAGTACTTC. Protein sequence: CASYSQETQYF.

The chain joins TRBV28 to TRBJ2-3; TRBD2 might be the D (6 bases). The germline V and J ends were trimmed by 2 bases and 4 bases, with 10 bases remaining between them. This CDR3 has 14 amino acids. The germline V gene encodes CDR1 MDHEN and CDR2 SYDVKM. CDR3: CASSLPSVPDTQYF. CDR3 coding DNA: TGTGCCAGCAGTTTACCTAGCGTCCCAGATACGCAGTATTTT. The complete variable domain, with remaining parts taken from reference TRBV28 and TRBJ2-3, reads DVKVTQSSRYLVKRTGEKVFLECVQDMDHENMFWYRQDPGLGLRLIYFSYDVKMKEKGDIPEGYSVSREKKERFSLILESASTNQTSMYLCASSLPSVPDTQYFGPGTRLTVL.

V and J are TRBV28 and TRBJ2-7; 10 nucleotides agree with TRBD1. V lost 5 bases, J lost 4 bases, and 5 bases stayed unmatched. The CDR3 has 14 amino acids. Germline loops: CDR1 MDHEN, CDR2 SYDVKM. CDR3: CASSPGQGSYEQYF. DNA of the CDR3: TGTGCCAGCAGTCCGGGACAGGGGTCGTACGAGCAGTACTTC. Full variable domain (rest looked up from reference TRBV28 and TRBJ2-7): DVKVTQSSRYLVKRTGEKVFLECVQDMDHENMFWYRQDPGLGLRLIYFSYDVKMKEKGDIPEGYSVSREKKERFSLILESASTNQTSMYLCASSPGQGSYEQYFGPGTRLTVT.

The chain combines TRBV13 with TRBJ2-5; 9 nucleotides align to TRBD1. Unmatched junction bases numbered 7, after V lost 5 bases and J lost 6 bases. In germline, CDR1 is PRHDT, CDR2 FYEKMQ (reference sequence). CDR3 length equals 14 residues. This CDR3 reads CASSPTGGKKTQYF. CDR3 bases: TGTGCCAGCAGCCCCACAGGGGGCAAAAAGACCCAGTACTTC.

This clone occurred once. This sequence joins TRBV7-8 and TRBJ2-2; 8 nucleotides align to TRBD1. V shed 3 bases, J shed 0 bases, and the junction held 6 bases outside the gene matches. Germline values: CDR1 SGHVS, CDR2 FQNEAQ. The CDR3 has 17 amino acids. The CDR3 here is CASSFPGQETNTGELFF. The DNA for the CDR3 is TGTGCCAGCAGCTTCCCGGGACAGGAAACGAACACCGGGGAGCTGTTTTTT.

The chain employs TRBV28 and TRBJ1-5; no clear D. This CDR3 spans 10 amino acids. CDR1 is MDHEN, CDR2 SYDVKM, per germline. V was shortened by 10 bases and J by 11 bases, with 12 bases between the two germline ends. The CDR3 sequence is CATKGESQHF. Written as DNA, the CDR3 is TGTGCCACCAAGGGAGAGTCCCAGCATTTT.

The rearrangement uses TRBV14 and TRBJ2-7; TRBD2 matches at 13 bases. This CDR3 has 19 residues. The germline gives CDR1 SGHDN, CDR2 FVKESK. The ends lost 4 bases at V and 5 bases at J; junction bases unmatched: 17. CDR3 nucleotide sequence: TGTGCCAGCAGCCCATTTGGACTAGCGGGAGAGCCTCTCTCTCACGAGCAGTACTTC. It yields the protein CASSPFGLAGEPLSHEQYF.

The rearrangement joins TRBV5-1 to TRBJ1-5; the match to TRBD1 covers 9 bases. After removal of 0 bases from V and 2 bases from J, the junction contained 3 bases not matched to a gene. The CDR3 totals 16 residues. CDR1 is SGHRS and CDR2 is YFSETQ in the germline V gene. This CDR3 reads CASSLGDREGNQPQHF. CDR3 coding DNA: TGCGCCAGCAGCTTGGGGGACAGGGAGGGCAATCAGCCCCAGCATTTT.

V is TRBV10-2 and J is TRBJ2-1; perhaps TRBD2 as D (5 bases). Trimming shortened V by 5 bases and J by 0 bases, and 8 bases separated the two germline ends. The CDR3 totals 14 residues. CDR1 WSHSY and CDR2 SAAADI come from the germline V gene. CDR3 nucleotides: TGCGCCAGCAGTACGAGGGTCTCCTACAATGAGCAGTTCTTC. The encoded protein is CASSTRVSYNEQFF.

J is TRBJ2-3 and V is TRBV4-2, with 12 bases identical to TRBD2. V trimming: 3 bases; J trimming: 0 bases; junction bases outside the gene matches: 1. CDR3 size: 16 residues. Per the germline V gene, CDR1 is LGHNA and CDR2 is YNFKEQ. The CDR3 loop is CASSQGLAGSTDTQYF. The DNA for the CDR3 is TGTGCCAGCAGCCAGGGACTAGCGGGTAGCACAGATACGCAGTATTTT.

This clone has just one count. The chain recombines TRBV5-1 with TRBJ1-3; D is possibly TRBD1 (6 bases). There are 18 residues in the CDR3. Looked up from germline, CDR1 is SGHRS and CDR2 is YFSETQ. Trimming removed 0 bases from V and 2 bases from J, with 18 bases in between. CDR3 sequence (DNA): TGCGCCAGCAGCTTGGGGCCCCCTCTTACAGGGCCTGGAAACACCATATATTTT. It specifies CASSLGPPLTGPGNTIYF.

The genes are TRBV25-1 and TRBJ1-2; D remains unclear. Germline CDR1 reads MGHDK; CDR2 reads SYGVNS. Trimming shortened V by 5 bases and J by 4 bases, and 20 bases separated the two germline ends. The CDR3 is made up of 16 amino acids. In DNA form, the CDR3 reads TGTGCCAGCAGTCCCCCCGCCGGGGAGGGTATCTATGGCTACACCTTC. Its protein product is CASSPPAGEGIYGYTF.

The rearrangement uses TRBV6-1 and TRBJ2-7; 7 bases map to TRBD1. V trimming: 11 bases; J trimming: 3 bases; junction bases outside the gene matches: 7. CDR1 and CDR2 (germline): MNHNS, SASEGT. CDR3 length equals 12 residues. CDR3 DNA sequence: TGTGCCGGGAGACGGGACAGCTACGAGCAGTACTTC. Translating it yields CAGRRDSYEQYF.

As concerns this clone: An end of the junction differs from the germline gene, which may be a read error. This chain uses TRBV7-7 with TRBJ2-7; no firm D call. This CDR3 has 13 amino acids. Germline CDR1 is SSHAT and CDR2 is FNYEAQ (reference sequence). As DNA, the CDR3 is TGTGCTAGCAGCCCGTCGGAGAGGCACGAGCAGTACTTC. This codes for CASSPSERHEQYF.

Only one count was recorded for this clone. In DNA form, the CDR3 reads TGTGCCAGCAGCCCGAGACAGGGGTCGTCGAACACTGAAGCTTTCTTT. It is translated as CASSPRQGSSNTEAFF. The genes are TRBV7-6 and TRBJ1-1; 8 positions match TRBD1. The CDR3 covers 16 residues. The V gene end was trimmed by 5 bases and the J gene end by 1 base; junction bases not matched to a gene: 9. The germline V gene has CDR1 SGHVS and CDR2 FNYEAQ.

V is TRBV5-1 and J is TRBJ2-7; D is possibly TRBD2 (6 bases). The CDR3 is 17 amino acids. The V gene's germline CDR1 is SGHRS and CDR2 YFSETQ. Trimming took off 4 bases at V and 4 bases at J, with 24 bases between the two ends. The CDR3 reads CASSLYTPMGGSYEQYF. The CDR3 nucleotides are TGCGCCAGCAGCCTGTACACTCCCATGGGGGGATCTTACGAGCAGTACTTC.

This clone was seen just once. The rearrangement joins TRBV27 to TRBJ2-2; 8 nucleotides match TRBD1. V trimming: 7 bases; J trimming: 7 bases; junction bases outside the gene matches: 8. The CDR3 sequence is 14 residues long. The germline V gene has CDR1 MNHEY and CDR2 SMNVEV (reference sequence). In DNA, the CDR3 is TGTGCCAGCATAGCCGGGACAGGAGACGGGGAGCTGTTTTTT. Translation: CASIAGTGDGELFF.

The chain is built from TRBV6-6 and TRBJ2-1; 11 bases agree with TRBD2. This CDR3 contains 15 residues. J lost 4 bases, V lost 2 bases, and 1 base had no gene match. Germline CDR1 and CDR2: MNHNY and SVGAGI (reference sequence). This chain's CDR3 is CASSYGTSGYNEQFF. CDR3 nucleotides: TGTGCCAGCAGTTACGGGACTAGCGGTTACAATGAGCAGTTCTTC.

The rearrangement uses TRBV7-3 and TRBJ2-2; maybe TRBD2 (6 bases). V gave up 1 base and J gave up 0 bases, with 9 bases separating them. The CDR3 sequence is 16 residues long. Looked up from germline, CDR1 is SGHTA and CDR2 is FQGTGA. CDR3 residues: CASSLRGVTNTGELFF. CDR3 in DNA: TGTGCCAGCAGCTTAAGGGGGGTGACGAACACCGGGGAGCTGTTTTTT.